Described below is a single T cell receptor (beta chain) sequence and its context. The antigen remains unidentified. In germline, CDR1 is GTSNPN, CDR2 SVGIG (reference sequence). CDR3 size: 15 residues. The sample is drawn from a study of monozygotic twins with inflammatory bowel disease. General study findings and limits: Fewer clonotypes were shared with others by IBD patients than by healthy twins, especially with disease activity. No one strong IBD-associated signal or clonotype was supported.

Per individual sample, eight separate reactions were used to make cDNA. Amplification used two nested PCRs: 16 cycles, then 8 to 10 cycles, on TCRalpha/TCRbeta cDNA. TCRdb processed the 5' RACE reads again and assigns one entry to each CDR3 protein, with no DNA. This sample's clone table lists 150,000 to 200,000 distinct CDR3 sequences. Sequenced: blood. The clonotype comes from a human donor with ulcerative colitis or Crohn's disease, or a healthy co-twin of an affected twin (not recorded which). The chain has TRBV30 and TRBJ2-5; TCRdb's D call, TRBD1, is unchecked because there is no DNA. This CDR3 is CAWTQGTVKGETQYF. The full variable domain, with the rest looked up from reference TRBV30 and TRBJ2-5, is SQTIHQWPATLVQPVGSPLSLECTVEGTSNPNLYWYRQAAGRGLQLLFYSVGIGQISSEVPQNLSASRPQDRQFILSSKKLLLSDSGFYLCAWTQGTVKGETQYFGPGTRLLVL.